This TCR beta chain emerged from a study of identical twins. Points from the study as a whole: Compared with models, monozygotic twins showed more out-of-frame TCR alpha sharing. Analyses of zero insertions could, in part, be confounded by invariant MAIT and iNKT cells. Insertions ran lower in abundant cord blood beta clonotypes, though not in memory repertoires.

This clonotype was observed many times. Antigen unknown. Germline-derived CDR1 and CDR2 are SEHNR and FQNEAQ (reference sequence). The CDR3 has 9 amino acids. The germline V and J ends were trimmed by 11 bases and 6 bases, with 5 bases remaining between them. Unique molecular identifiers were present on the cDNA, which also gained a universal primer site by template switching. In TCRdb, the 5' RACE reads were re-called with MiXCR into one record per CDR3 protein. The data hold some 710,000 distinct CDR3 sequences, with less than 7% observed a single time. The chain joins TRBV7-9 to TRBJ2-1, with a weak D call TRBD1 (5 bases). The sequenced material came from naive T cells sorted from blood. The source of this sequence is a man aged 18 to 30 in good health. CDR3 bases: TGTGCCGGGGCCAATGAGCAGTTCTTC. Its protein product is CAGANEQFF.